This T cell receptor (beta chain) was identified in a study of tumor-infiltrating lymphocytes in primary liver carcinoma. The investigators made TCR beta cDNA from about 0.45 ug total RNA, using a constant-region primer. Each TCR beta library was derived from three nested multiplex PCR rounds that employed slightly modified ARM-PCR. TCRdb processed the multiplex PCR reads anew with MiXCR; each CDR3 protein has one entry. The data contain more than 70,000 distinct CDR3 sequences, about three quarters of them singletons. Scientists recovered RNA and DNA together from roughly 20-30 mg of unsorted bulk tissue. Every tumor specimen contained over 85% viable tumor cells. Broader study findings: Tumor specimens were characterized by a significantly higher top-250-clone fraction than blood (p = 0.039).

As regards this clonotype: The antigen is unknown. At one end the junction does not follow the germline gene, possibly because of a read error.

The clonotype comes from a man between 35 and 55 years old with primary liver carcinoma and hepatitis B virus infection. The sequenced material came from liver tumor tissue from sampling region 1. Stated subset: tumor region T1, superior pole.

The DNA for the CDR3 is TGTGCTAGCAGCTCGGAAAGCTACGAGCGGTACTTC. Translated, it gives CASSSESYERYF. This chain joins TRBV5-6 and TRBJ2-7; D remains ambiguous. Germline CDR1 and CDR2: SGHDT and YYEEEE. There are 12 residues in the CDR3.